This T cell receptor beta chain was profiled in a study of T cells in Graves' hyperthyroidism and ophthalmopathy. Ten or more counts support this clonotype. Germline lookup yields CDR1 SNHLY and CDR2 FYNNEI. Trimming removed 5 bases from V and 2 bases from J; junction bases left unmatched: 5. This CDR3 spans 14 amino acids. The TCR beta CDR3 regions underwent amplification using RNA transcripts as the source. First-round RT-PCR targeting the TCR CDR3 was performed with the HTBI primer set. TCRdb redid the calling of the multiplex PCR reads with MiXCR, one entry per CDR3 protein. The sample has around 420,000 distinct CDR3 sequences, roughly 14% seen once.

This chain links TRBV2 with TRBJ2-7; 8 bases fit TRBD2. The clonotype comes from a woman younger than 35 with Graves' hyperthyroidism. The sequencing input was blood. The CDR3 region has the DNA TGTGCCAGCAGTCGGACTAGCTCCGCCTACGAGCAGTACTTC. Translated: CASSRTSSAYEQYF.